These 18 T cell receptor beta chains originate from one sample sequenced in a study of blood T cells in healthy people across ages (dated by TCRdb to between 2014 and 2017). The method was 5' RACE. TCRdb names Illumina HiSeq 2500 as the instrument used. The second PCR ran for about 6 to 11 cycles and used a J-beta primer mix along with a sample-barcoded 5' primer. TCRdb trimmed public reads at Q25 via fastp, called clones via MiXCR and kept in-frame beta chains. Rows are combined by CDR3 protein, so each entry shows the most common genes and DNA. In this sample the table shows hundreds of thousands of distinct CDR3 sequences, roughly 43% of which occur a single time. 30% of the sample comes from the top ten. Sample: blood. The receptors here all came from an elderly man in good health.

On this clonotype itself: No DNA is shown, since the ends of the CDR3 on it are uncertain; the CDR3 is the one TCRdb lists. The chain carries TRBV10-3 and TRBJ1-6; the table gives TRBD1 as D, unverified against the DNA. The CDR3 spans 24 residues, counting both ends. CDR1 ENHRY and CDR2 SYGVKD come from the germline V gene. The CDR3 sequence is CAISEWIYNEQFFGPGTLDSPLHF.

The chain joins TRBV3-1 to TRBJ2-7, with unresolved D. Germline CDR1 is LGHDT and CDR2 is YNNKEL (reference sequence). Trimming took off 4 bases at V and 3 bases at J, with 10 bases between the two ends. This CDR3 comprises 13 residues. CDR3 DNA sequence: TGTGCCAGCAGCCGATCTTCCCACTACGAGCAGTACTTC. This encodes CASSRSSHYEQYF.

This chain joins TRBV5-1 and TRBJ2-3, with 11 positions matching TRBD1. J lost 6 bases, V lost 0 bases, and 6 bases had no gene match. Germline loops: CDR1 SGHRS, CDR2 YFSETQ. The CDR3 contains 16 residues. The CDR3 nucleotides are TGCGCCAGCAGCTTGGATCCGGGACAGGGGGGGGATACGCAGTATTTT. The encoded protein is CASSLDPGQGGDTQYF. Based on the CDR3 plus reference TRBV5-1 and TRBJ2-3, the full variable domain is KAGVTQTPRYLIKTRGQQVTLSCSPISGHRSVSWYQQTPGQGLQFLFEYFSETQRNKGNFPGRFSGRQFSNSRSEMNVSTLELGDSALYLCASSLDPGQGGDTQYFGPGTRLTVL.

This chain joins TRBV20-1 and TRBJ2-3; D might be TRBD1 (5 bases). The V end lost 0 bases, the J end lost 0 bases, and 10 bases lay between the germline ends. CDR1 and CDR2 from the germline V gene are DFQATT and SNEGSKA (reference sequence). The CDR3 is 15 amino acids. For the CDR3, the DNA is TGCAGTGCTAGAGATGTACAGGCTAGCACAGATACGCAGTATTTT. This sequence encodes CSARDVQASTDTQYF.

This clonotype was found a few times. CDR3 sequence (DNA): TGTGCCAGCAGTTTGTTAGGGAAAGGGGCCAACGTCCTGACTTTC. Protein: CASSLLGKGANVLTF. The V and J genes are TRBV27 and TRBJ2-6; D gene ambiguous. The CDR3 runs 15 residues. Germline V gives CDR1 MNHEY, CDR2 SMNVEV (reference sequence). Trimming removed 3 bases from V and 4 bases from J, with 10 bases in between.

The CDR3 loop is CASSLEGVGPDTQYF. CDR3 nucleotide sequence: TGTGCCAGCAGCTTAGAGGGAGTGGGGCCAGATACGCAGTATTTT. The chain links TRBV7-2 to TRBJ2-3; D possibly uses TRBD1 or TRBD2 (5 bases each). This CDR3 is built from 15 residues. Germline lookup yields CDR1 SGHTA and CDR2 FQGNSA. V was pared by 1 base and J by 4 bases, with 12 bases between.

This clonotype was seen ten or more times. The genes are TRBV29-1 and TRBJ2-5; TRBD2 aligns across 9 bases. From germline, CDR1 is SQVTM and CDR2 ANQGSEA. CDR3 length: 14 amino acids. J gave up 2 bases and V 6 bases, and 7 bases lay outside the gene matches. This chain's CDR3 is CSVKLAGRQETQYF. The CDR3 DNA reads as TGCAGCGTGAAACTAGCGGGCCGACAAGAGACCCAGTACTTC.

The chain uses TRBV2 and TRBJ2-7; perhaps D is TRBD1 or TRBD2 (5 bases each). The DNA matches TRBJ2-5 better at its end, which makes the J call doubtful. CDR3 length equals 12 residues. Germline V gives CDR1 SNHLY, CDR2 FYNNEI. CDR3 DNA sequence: TGTGCCAGCAAACCGGGGACGGAGACCCAGTACTTC. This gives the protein CASKPGTETQYF.

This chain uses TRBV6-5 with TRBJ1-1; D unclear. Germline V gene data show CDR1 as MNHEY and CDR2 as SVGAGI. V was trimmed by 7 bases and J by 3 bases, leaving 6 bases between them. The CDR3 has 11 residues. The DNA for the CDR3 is TGTGCCAGCACCCGGGACACTGAAGCTTTCTTT. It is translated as CASTRDTEAFF.

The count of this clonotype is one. CDR3 in DNA: TGTGCCAGCAGCCAAAGAGGGGGCGGGAGGGCCGAAAATACGCAGTATTTT. This sequence encodes CASSQRGGGRAENTQYF. V and J are TRBV4-2 and TRBJ2-3; 9 bases are a match to TRBD2. In germline, CDR1 is LGHNA, CDR2 YNFKEQ. The ends lost 2 bases at V and 7 bases at J; junction bases unmatched: 13. The CDR3 is made up of 17 amino acids.

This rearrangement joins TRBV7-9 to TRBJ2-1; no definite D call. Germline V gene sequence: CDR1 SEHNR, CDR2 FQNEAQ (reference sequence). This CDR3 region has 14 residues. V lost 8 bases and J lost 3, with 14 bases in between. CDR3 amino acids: CASGAQGLYNEQFF. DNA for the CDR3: TGTGCCAGCGGTGCGCAAGGGCTCTACAATGAGCAGTTCTTC.

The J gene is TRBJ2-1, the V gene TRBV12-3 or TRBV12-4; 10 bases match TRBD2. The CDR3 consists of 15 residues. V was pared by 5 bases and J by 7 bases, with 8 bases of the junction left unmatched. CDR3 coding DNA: TGTGCCAGCAGTAGGCCGAGCGGGAGGGCTAATGAGCAGTTCTTC. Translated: CASSRPSGRANEQFF.

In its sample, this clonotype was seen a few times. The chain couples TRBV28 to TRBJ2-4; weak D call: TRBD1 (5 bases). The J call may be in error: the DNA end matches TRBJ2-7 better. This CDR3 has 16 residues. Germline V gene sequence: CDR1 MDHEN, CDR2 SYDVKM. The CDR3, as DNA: TGTGCCAGCATTCACATGGGGCCCTTCCGACCGGCCGAGCAGTACTTC. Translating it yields CASIHMGPFRPAEQYF.

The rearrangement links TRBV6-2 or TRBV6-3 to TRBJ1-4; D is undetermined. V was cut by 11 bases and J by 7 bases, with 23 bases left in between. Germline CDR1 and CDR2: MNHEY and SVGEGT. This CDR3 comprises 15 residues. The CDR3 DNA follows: TGTGCCGGCACCAAGTCGGGAAGTCGCGGTGAAAAACTGTTTTTT. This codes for CAGTKSGSRGEKLFF.

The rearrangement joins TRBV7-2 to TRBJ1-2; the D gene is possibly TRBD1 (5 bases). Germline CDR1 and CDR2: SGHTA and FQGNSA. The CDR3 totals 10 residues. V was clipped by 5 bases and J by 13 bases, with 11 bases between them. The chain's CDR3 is CASSLPGTTF. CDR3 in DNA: TGTGCCAGCAGCCTGCCCGGGACCACCTTC.

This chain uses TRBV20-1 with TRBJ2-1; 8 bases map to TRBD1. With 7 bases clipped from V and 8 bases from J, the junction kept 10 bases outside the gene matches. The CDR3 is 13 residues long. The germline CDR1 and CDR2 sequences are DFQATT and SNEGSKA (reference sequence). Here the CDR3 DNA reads TGCAGTGTTACGACAGGGGTTTGGGATGAGCAGTTCTTC. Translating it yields CSVTTGVWDEQFF.

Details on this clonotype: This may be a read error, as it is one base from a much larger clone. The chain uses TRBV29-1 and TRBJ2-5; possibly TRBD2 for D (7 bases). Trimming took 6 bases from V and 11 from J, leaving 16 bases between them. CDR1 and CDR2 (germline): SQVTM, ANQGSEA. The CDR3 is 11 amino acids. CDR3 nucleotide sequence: TGCAGCGTACGGGGGGCGGGGGAGCAGTACTTC. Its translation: CSVRGAGEQYF.

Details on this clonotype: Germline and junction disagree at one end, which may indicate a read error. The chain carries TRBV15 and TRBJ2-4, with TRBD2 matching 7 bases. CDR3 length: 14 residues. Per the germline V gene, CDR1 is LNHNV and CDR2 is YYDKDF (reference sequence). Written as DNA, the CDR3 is TGTGCCGCCAGGGAGGGATTGGTCGAAAACATTCAGTACTTC. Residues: CAAREGLVENIQYF.